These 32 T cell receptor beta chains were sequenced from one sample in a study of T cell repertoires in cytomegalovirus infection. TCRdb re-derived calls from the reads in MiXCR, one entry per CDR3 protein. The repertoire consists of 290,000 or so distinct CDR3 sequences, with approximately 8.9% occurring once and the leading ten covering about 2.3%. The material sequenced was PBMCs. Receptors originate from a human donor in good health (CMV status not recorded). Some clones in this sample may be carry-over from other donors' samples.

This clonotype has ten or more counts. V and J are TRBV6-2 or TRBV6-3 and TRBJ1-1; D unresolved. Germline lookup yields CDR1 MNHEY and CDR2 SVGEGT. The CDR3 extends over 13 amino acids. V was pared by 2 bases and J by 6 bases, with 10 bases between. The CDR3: CASSYPSAPEAFF. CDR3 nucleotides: TGTGCCAGCAGTTACCCCTCTGCGCCTGAAGCTTTCTTT.

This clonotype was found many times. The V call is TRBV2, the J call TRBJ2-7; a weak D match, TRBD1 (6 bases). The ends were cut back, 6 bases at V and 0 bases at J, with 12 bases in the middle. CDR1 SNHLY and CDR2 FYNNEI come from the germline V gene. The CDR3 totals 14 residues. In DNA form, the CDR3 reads TGTGCCAGCAGGTCCGGGACACACTCCTACGAGCAGTACTTC. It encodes CASRSGTHSYEQYF.

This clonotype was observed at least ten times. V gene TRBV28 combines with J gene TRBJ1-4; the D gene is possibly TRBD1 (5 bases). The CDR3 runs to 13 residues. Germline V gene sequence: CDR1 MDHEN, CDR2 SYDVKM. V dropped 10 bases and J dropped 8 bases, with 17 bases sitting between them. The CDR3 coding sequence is TGTGCCATCCCTCAGGGAGCGGGGGAAAAACTGTTTTTT. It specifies CAIPQGAGEKLFF. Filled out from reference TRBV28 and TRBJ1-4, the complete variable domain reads DVKVTQSSRYLVKRTGEKVFLECVQDMDHENMFWYRQDPGLGLRLIYFSYDVKMKEKGDIPEGYSVSREKKERFSLILESASTNQTSMYLCAIPQGAGEKLFFGSGTQLSVL.

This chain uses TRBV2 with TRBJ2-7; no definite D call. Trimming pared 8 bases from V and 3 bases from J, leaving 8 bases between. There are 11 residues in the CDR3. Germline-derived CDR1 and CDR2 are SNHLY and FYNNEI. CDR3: CASEEYYEQYF. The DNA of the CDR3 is TGTGCCAGCGAAGAGTACTACGAGCAGTACTTC.

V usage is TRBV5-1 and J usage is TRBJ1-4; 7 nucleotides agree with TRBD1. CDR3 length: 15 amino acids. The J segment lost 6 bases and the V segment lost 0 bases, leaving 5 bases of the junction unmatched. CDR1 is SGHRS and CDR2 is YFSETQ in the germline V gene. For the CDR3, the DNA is TGCGCCAGCAGCTTGGAGGGGGCAGGGTATGAAAAACTGTTTTTT. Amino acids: CASSLEGAGYEKLFF.

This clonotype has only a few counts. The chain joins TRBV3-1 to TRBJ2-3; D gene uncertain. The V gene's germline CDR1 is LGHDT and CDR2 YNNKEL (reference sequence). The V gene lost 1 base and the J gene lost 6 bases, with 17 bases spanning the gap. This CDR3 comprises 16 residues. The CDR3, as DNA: TGTGCCAGCAGCCAAGTAACCTTTACAAGTCGGGATACGCAGTATTTT. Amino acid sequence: CASSQVTFTSRDTQYF.

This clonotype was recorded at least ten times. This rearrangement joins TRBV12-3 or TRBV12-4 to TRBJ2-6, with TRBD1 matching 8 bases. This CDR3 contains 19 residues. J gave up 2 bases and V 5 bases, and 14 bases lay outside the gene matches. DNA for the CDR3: TGTGCCAGCAGTCGCCGGGACAGGACCGGTCCGACTGGGGCCAACGTCCTGACTTTC. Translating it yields CASSRRDRTGPTGANVLTF.

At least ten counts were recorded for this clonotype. Here the CDR3 DNA reads TGTGCCAGCAGCCGGGATCTCGACTACGAGCAGTACTTC. Translation gives CASSRDLDYEQYF. The V and J genes are TRBV4-2 and TRBJ2-7; D ambiguous. The CDR3 runs to 13 residues. Germline CDR1 and CDR2: LGHNA and YNFKEQ. The V and J ends lost 4 bases and 3 bases respectively, with 10 bases between them.

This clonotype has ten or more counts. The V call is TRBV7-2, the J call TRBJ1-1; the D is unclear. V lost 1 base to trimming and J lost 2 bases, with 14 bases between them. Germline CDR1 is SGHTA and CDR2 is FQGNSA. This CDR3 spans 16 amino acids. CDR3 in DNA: TGTGCCAGCAGCTTAGTACCTGGGCAGTTCAACACTGAAGCTTTCTTT. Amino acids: CASSLVPGQFNTEAFF. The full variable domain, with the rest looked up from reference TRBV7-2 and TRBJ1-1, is GAGVSQSPSNKVTEKGKDVELRCDPISGHTALYWYRQSLGQGLEFLIYFQGNSAPDKSGLPSDRFSAERTGGSVSTLTIQRTQQEDSAVYLCASSLVPGQFNTEAFFGQGTRLTVV.

The chain's CDR3 is CASSKDSGTQGRADTQYF. DNA of the CDR3: TGTGCCAGCAGCAAAGATTCCGGGACGCAAGGAAGGGCAGATACGCAGTATTTT. V is TRBV9 and J is TRBJ2-3; D may be TRBD1 or TRBD2 (5 bases each). Germline V gives CDR1 SGDLS, CDR2 YYNGEE. The CDR3 length is 18 residues. Deletions cut 4 bases from V and 4 bases from J, with 25 bases between.

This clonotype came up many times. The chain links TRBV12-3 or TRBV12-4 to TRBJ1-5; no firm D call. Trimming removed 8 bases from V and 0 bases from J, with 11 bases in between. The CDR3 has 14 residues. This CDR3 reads CASGHEDSNQPQHF. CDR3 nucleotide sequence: TGTGCCAGCGGGCACGAGGATAGCAATCAGCCCCAGCATTTT.

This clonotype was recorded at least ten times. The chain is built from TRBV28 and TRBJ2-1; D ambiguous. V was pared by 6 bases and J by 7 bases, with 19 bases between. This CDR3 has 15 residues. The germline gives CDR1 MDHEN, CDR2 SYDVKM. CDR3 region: CASRSPGLNGNEQFF. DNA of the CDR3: TGTGCCAGCAGATCCCCGGGCCTCAATGGGAATGAGCAGTTCTTC.

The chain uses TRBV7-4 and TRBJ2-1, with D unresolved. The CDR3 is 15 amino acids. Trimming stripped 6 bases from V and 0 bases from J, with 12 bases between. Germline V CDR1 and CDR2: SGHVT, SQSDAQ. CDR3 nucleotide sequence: TGTGCCAGCAGACGCGACTCTCTCTCCTACAATGAGCAGTTCTTC. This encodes CASRRDSLSYNEQFF.

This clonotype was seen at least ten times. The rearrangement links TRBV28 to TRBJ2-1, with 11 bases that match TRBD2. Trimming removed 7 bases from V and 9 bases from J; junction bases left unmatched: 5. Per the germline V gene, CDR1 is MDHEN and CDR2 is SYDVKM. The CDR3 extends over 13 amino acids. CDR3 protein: CASTLTSGAEQFF. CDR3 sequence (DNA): TGTGCCAGCACCCTGACTAGCGGGGCTGAGCAGTTCTTC.

The DNA of the CDR3 is TGTGCCAGCAGCGTAGAGAAGGTGATCACCTACGAGCAGTACTTC. It yields the protein CASSVEKVITYEQYF. The chain combines TRBV9 with TRBJ2-7; D uncertain. Looked up from germline, CDR1 is SGDLS and CDR2 is YYNGEE. The ends were cut back, 0 bases at V and 2 bases at J, with 12 bases in the middle. CDR3 length equals 15 residues.

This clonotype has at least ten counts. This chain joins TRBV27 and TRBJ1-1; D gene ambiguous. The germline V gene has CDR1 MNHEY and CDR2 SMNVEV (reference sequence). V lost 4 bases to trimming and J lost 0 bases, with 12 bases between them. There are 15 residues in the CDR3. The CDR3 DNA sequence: TGTGCCAGCAGTTCTATACAGTATGTGAACACTGAAGCTTTCTTT. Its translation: CASSSIQYVNTEAFF.

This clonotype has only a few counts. The CDR3 loop is CSALGGISSYNSPLHF. Written as DNA, the CDR3 is TGCAGTGCTTTGGGGGGAATAAGCTCCTATAATTCACCCCTCCACTTT. V gene TRBV20-1 combines with J gene TRBJ1-6, with D perhaps matching TRBD1 (5 bases). V was trimmed by 5 bases and J by 0 bases, leaving 14 bases between them. Germline loops: CDR1 DFQATT, CDR2 SNEGSKA (reference sequence). CDR3 length equals 16 residues.

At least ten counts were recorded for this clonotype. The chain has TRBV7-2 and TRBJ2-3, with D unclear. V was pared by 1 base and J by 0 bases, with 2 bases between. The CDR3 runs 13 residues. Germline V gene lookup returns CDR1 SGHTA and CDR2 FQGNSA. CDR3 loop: CASSLGSTDTQYF. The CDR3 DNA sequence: TGTGCCAGCAGCTTAGGTAGCACAGATACGCAGTATTTT.

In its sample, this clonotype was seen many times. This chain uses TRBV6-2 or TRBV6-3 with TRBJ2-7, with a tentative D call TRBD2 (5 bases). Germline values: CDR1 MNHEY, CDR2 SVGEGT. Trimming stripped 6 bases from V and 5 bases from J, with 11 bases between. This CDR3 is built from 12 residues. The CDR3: CASSPYGNEQYV. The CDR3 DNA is TGTGCCAGCAGCCCCTACGGGAACGAGCAGTACGTC.

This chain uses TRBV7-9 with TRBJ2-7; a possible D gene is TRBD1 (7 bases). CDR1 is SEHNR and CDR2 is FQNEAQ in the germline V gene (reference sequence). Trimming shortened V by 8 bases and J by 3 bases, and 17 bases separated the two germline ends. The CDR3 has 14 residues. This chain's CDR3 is CASAGTASSYEQYF. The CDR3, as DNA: TGTGCCAGCGCGGGGACAGCAAGTAGCTACGAGCAGTACTTC.

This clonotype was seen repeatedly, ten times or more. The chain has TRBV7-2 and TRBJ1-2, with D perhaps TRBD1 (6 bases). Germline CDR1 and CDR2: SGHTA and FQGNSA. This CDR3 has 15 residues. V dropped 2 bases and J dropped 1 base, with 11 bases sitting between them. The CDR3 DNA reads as TGTGCCAGCAGCTTAAGGGGGGTTAATAACTATGGCTACACCTTC. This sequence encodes CASSLRGVNNYGYTF.

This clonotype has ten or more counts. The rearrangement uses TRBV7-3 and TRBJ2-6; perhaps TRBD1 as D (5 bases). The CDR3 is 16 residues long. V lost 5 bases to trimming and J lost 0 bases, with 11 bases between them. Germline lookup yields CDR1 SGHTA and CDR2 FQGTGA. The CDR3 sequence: CASSRQPDSGANVLTF. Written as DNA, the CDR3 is TGTGCCAGCAGCAGACAGCCCGACTCTGGGGCCAACGTCCTGACTTTC. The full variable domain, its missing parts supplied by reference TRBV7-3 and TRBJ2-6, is GAGVSQTPSNKVTEKGKYVELRCDPISGHTALYWYRQSLGQGPEFLIYFQGTGAADDSGLPNDRFFAVRPEGSVSTLKIQRTERGDSAVYLCASSRQPDSGANVLTFGAGSRLTVL.

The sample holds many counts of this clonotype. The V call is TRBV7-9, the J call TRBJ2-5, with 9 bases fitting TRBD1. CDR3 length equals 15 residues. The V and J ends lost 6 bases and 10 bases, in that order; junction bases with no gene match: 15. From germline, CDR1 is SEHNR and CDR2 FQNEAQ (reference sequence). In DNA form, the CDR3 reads TGTGCCAGCAGAGATACAGGGGGCGCCCAATTTGACCAGTACTTC. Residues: CASRDTGGAQFDQYF.

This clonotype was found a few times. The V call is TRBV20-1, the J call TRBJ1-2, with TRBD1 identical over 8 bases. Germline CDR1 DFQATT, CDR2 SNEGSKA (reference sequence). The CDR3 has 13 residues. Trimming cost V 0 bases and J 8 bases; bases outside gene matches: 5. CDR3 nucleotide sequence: TGCAGTGCTAGAGACAGGGGGCCGTTGGGCTACACCTTC. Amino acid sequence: CSARDRGPLGYTF.

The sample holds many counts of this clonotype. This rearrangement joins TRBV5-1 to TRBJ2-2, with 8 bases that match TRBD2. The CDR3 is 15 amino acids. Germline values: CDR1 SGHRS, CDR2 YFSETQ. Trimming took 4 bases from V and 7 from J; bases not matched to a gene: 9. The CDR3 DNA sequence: TGCGCCAGCAGCCATAATAGCGGGGCCAGCGGGGAGCTGTTTTTT. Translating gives CASSHNSGASGELFF.

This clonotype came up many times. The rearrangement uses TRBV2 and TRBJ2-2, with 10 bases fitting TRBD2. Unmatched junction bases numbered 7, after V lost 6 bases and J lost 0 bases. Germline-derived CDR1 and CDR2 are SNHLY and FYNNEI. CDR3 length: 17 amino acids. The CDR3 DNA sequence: TGTGCCAGCAGAGCGACTAGCGGGCAACCGAACACCGGGGAGCTGTTTTTT. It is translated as CASRATSGQPNTGELFF.

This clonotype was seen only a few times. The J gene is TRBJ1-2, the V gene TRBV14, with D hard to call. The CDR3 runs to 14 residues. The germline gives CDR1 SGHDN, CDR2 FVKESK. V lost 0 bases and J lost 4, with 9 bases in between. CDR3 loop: CASSQENSPYGYTF. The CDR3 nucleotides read TGTGCCAGCAGCCAAGAGAACAGCCCCTATGGCTACACCTTC.

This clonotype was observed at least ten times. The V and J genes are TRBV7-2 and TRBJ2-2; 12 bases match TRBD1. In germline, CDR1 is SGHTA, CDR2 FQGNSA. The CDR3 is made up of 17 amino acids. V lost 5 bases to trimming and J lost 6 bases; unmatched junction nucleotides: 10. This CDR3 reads CASSPRDRGRGSGELFF. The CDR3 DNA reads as TGTGCCAGCAGCCCGAGGGACAGGGGGCGCGGGTCCGGGGAGCTGTTTTTT.

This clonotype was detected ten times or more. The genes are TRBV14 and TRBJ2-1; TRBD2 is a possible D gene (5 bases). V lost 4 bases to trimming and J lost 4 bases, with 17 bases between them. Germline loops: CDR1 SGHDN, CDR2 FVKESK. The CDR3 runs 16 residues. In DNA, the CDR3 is TGTGCCAGCAGCCCGGTGGGGAGTTGGGGTTACAATGAGCAGTTCTTC. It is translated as CASSPVGSWGYNEQFF.

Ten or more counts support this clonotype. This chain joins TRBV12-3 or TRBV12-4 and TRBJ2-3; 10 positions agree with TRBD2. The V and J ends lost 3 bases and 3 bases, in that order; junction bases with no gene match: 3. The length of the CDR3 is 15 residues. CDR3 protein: CASSFGAGGTDTQYF. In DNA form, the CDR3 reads TGTGCCAGCAGTTTTGGAGCGGGGGGGACAGATACGCAGTATTTT.

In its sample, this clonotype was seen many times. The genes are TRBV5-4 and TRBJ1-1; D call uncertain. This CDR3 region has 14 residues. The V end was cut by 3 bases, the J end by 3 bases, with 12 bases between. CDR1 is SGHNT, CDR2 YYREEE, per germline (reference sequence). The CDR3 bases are TGTGCCAGCAGCTCCCCGCGCGGGGACACTGAAGCTTTCTTT. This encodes CASSSPRGDTEAFF.

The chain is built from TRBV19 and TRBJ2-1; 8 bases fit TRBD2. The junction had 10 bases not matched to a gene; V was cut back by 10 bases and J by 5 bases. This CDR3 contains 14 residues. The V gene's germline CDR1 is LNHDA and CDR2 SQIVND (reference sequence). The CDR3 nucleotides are TGTGCCACCTCGGGGGGGCAGATGAACAATGAGCAGTTCTTC. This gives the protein CATSGGQMNNEQFF.